These 32 T cell receptor beta chains originate from one sample sequenced in a study of early T cells in non-severe SARS-CoV-2 infection. TCRdb analysed the 5' RACE reads with MiXCR anew, one entry per CDR3 protein. In the table there are some 98,000 distinct CDR3 sequences, 9.5% to 12% of which are singletons. Material for sequencing was whole blood. The receptor source for this set is an adult who was a healthcare worker with PCR-confirmed SARS-CoV-2 infection or an uninfected control (not recorded which).

This clonotype was detected many times. This chain links TRBV5-1 with TRBJ2-2; D is ambiguous. This CDR3 comprises 15 residues. The V gene's germline CDR1 is SGHRS and CDR2 YFSETQ. Trimming cost V 0 bases and J 1 base, with 7 bases left between them. CDR3 sequence: CASSLASVNTGELFF. The CDR3 DNA sequence: TGCGCCAGCAGCTTGGCCTCTGTGAACACCGGGGAGCTGTTTTTT. The entire variable domain, with the rest obtained from reference TRBV5-1 and TRBJ2-2, is as follows: KAGVTQTPRYLIKTRGQQVTLSCSPISGHRSVSWYQQTPGQGLQFLFEYFSETQRNKGNFPGRFSGRQFSNSRSEMNVSTLELGDSALYLCASSLASVNTGELFFGEGSRLTVL.

This clonotype was observed many times. V and J are TRBV30 and TRBJ2-5; 13 bases match TRBD2. From germline, CDR1 is GTSNPN and CDR2 SVGIG (reference sequence). The CDR3 totals 13 residues. J lost 12 bases, V lost 2 bases, and 6 bases had no gene match. The CDR3 DNA sequence: TGTGCCTGGAGTACCGGACTAGCGGGGGAAGAGTACTTC. Amino acids: CAWSTGLAGEEYF.

This clonotype was observed a few times. V is TRBV5-4 and J is TRBJ2-2, with 9 bases fitting TRBD1. CDR1 is SGHNT and CDR2 is YYREEE in the germline V gene (reference sequence). The CDR3 is 17 residues long. Trimming cost V 0 bases and J 4 bases; bases outside gene matches: 7. This chain's CDR3 is CASSLAGQGKVTGELFF. The CDR3 DNA sequence: TGTGCCAGCAGCTTGGCCGGACAGGGGAAGGTCACCGGGGAGCTGTTTTTT.

This clonotype was counted at least ten times. This chain links TRBV20-1 with TRBJ1-6, with 7 bases fitting TRBD1. Germline values: CDR1 DFQATT, CDR2 SNEGSKA (reference sequence). The CDR3 consists of 14 residues. J was trimmed by 3 bases and V by 6 bases; bases with no gene match: 5. Here the CDR3 DNA reads TGCAGTGCCGCCCGGGACAGCTATAATTCACCCCTCCACTTT. Translating it yields CSAARDSYNSPLHF.

CDR3 sequence: CASSLGSSGTRDLSGYTF. The CDR3 nucleotides are TGTGCCAGCAGCTTAGGGTCTTCTGGGACGCGAGATCTGAGTGGCTACACCTTC. The chain is built from TRBV7-9 and TRBJ1-2; D perhaps matches TRBD1 (5 bases). V was trimmed by 1 base and J by 7 bases, leaving 25 bases between them. This CDR3 is 18 amino acids long. Germline CDR1 is SEHNR and CDR2 is FQNEAQ (reference sequence).

This clonotype was detected only a few times. This chain joins TRBV29-1 and TRBJ2-7; D gene uncertain. V gave up 4 bases and J gave up 4 bases, with 8 bases separating them. This CDR3 is built from 11 residues. Germline loops: CDR1 SQVTM, CDR2 ANQGSEA. CDR3 DNA: TGCAGCGTTGGAGAGATTTACGAGCAGTACTTC. Protein product: CSVGEIYEQYF.

This clonotype was counted only a few times. The chain has TRBV28 and TRBJ2-7; D uncertain. Trimming shortened V by 8 bases and J by 5 bases, and 10 bases separated the two germline ends. The CDR3 is made up of 11 amino acids. Germline V gives CDR1 MDHEN, CDR2 SYDVKM. DNA of the CDR3: TGTGCCAGCCGAACCGCCAACGAGCAGTACTTC. Its protein is CASRTANEQYF.

This clonotype showed up just a few times. CDR3 in DNA: TGCGCCAGCAGCCAAGGTGGGGCGCTTGAGCAGTACTTC. Protein product: CASSQGGALEQYF. The chain carries TRBV4-1 and TRBJ2-7; tentative D call: TRBD1 (5 bases). CDR1 is MGHRA and CDR2 is YSYEKL in the germline V gene. Trimming pared 1 base from V and 7 bases from J, leaving 11 bases between. CDR3 length: 13 residues.

This clonotype appeared a few times. V is TRBV7-9 and J is TRBJ2-3; D call uncertain. Trimming took off 0 bases at V and 4 bases at J, with 5 bases between the two ends. The germline gives CDR1 SEHNR, CDR2 FQNEAQ (reference sequence). The CDR3 runs to 13 residues. DNA for the CDR3: TGTGCCAGCAGCTTAGCGAGGTCAGATACGCAGTATTTT. This encodes CASSLARSDTQYF.

This clonotype was picked up a small number of times. The genes are TRBV18 and TRBJ1-1; D is unresolved. Trimming shortened V by 1 base and J by 6 bases, and 12 bases separated the two germline ends. Looked up from germline, CDR1 is KGHSH and CDR2 is LQKENI. The CDR3 loop spans 14 amino acids. CDR3 protein: CASSPLKGSAEAFF. In DNA, the CDR3 is TGTGCCAGCTCACCACTTAAGGGTTCCGCTGAAGCTTTCTTT.

Many counts were recorded for this clonotype. V is TRBV4-2 and J is TRBJ2-7, with TRBD2 matching over 11 bases. V lost 3 bases and J lost 5; bases outside the gene matches: 9. The CDR3 runs 16 residues. Per the germline V gene, CDR1 is LGHNA and CDR2 is YNFKEQ. As DNA, the CDR3 is TGTGCCAGCAGCCATGGATTAGCGGGAGGGAAGGACGAGCAGTACTTC. This sequence encodes CASSHGLAGGKDEQYF.

This clonotype occurred many times. The rearrangement joins TRBV2 to TRBJ1-2, with D possibly TRBD1 on 6 matching bases. This CDR3 is 15 amino acids long. The V end lost 6 bases, the J end lost 6 bases, and 20 bases lay between the germline ends. Germline CDR1 reads SNHLY; CDR2 reads FYNNEI. CDR3 sequence reads: CASRLTQQGRNGYTF. Here the CDR3 DNA reads TGTGCCAGCAGATTAACCCAGCAGGGGAGGAATGGCTACACCTTC.

In its sample, this clonotype was seen many times. The chain carries TRBV24-1 and TRBJ2-5; 9 nucleotides agree with TRBD2. Unmatched junction bases numbered 7, after V lost 6 bases and J lost 6 bases. CDR1 and CDR2 from the germline V gene are KGHDR and SFDVKD. The length of the CDR3 is 14 residues. For the CDR3, the DNA is TGTGCCACCAGTCAGGCGGGAGGGCCGAAGACCCAGTACTTC. Protein sequence: CATSQAGGPKTQYF.

This clonotype turned up a few times. The genes are TRBV20-1 and TRBJ2-7, with TRBD2 identical over 9 bases. V shed 0 bases, J shed 6 bases, and the junction held 6 bases outside the gene matches. The CDR3 sequence is 14 residues long. Germline-derived CDR1 and CDR2 are DFQATT and SNEGSKA (reference sequence). The DNA for the CDR3 is TGCAGTGCTAGAGACCCTAGCGGGGTTGGCGAGCAGTACTTC. Protein: CSARDPSGVGEQYF.

V is TRBV7-2 and J is TRBJ2-3; the match to TRBD2 covers 10 bases. CDR1 is SGHTA and CDR2 is FQGNSA in the germline V gene. Trimming took 5 bases from V and 4 from J; bases not matched to a gene: 6. The CDR3 has 15 amino acids. This CDR3 is CASSPLAGAADTQYF. CDR3 DNA: TGTGCCAGCAGCCCCCTAGCGGGGGCCGCAGATACGCAGTATTTT.

The rearrangement links TRBV28 to TRBJ2-7; TRBD1 is a possible D gene (6 bases). CDR3 size: 12 residues. The ends were cut back, 8 bases at V and 3 bases at J, with 11 bases in the middle. Per germline, CDR1 MDHEN and CDR2 SYDVKM. The CDR3 region is CASRTANYEQYF. In DNA form, the CDR3 reads TGTGCCAGCCGGACAGCCAACTACGAGCAGTACTTC.

Only a few counts were recorded for this clonotype. V gene TRBV28 combines with J gene TRBJ1-2; the D gene is possibly TRBD1 (5 bases). The CDR3 consists of 12 residues. V shed 6 bases and J shed 4 bases, with 9 bases lying between them. CDR1 and CDR2 from the germline V gene are MDHEN and SYDVKM. In DNA, the CDR3 is TGTGCCAGCAGGGGGCTGTTCTATGGCTACACCTTC. The encoded protein is CASRGLFYGYTF.

This clonotype was observed many times. V gene TRBV3-1 combines with J gene TRBJ2-7; TRBD2 might be the D (6 bases). CDR3 length: 16 residues. Germline CDR1 and CDR2: LGHDT and YNNKEL (reference sequence). Trimming removed 1 base at V and 2 bases at J, with 15 bases between. CDR3 bases: TGTGCCAGCAGCCAAGTCGGGACTCTGGCTGCCTACGAGCAGTACTTC. The encoded protein is CASSQVGTLAAYEQYF.

The table lists this clonotype with a few counts. In DNA, the CDR3 is TGCAGCGGGGACGGGTGGAACACTGAAGCTTTCTTT. This encodes CSGDGWNTEAFF. The chain recombines TRBV29-1 with TRBJ1-1; weak D call: TRBD1 (5 bases). The CDR3 has 12 amino acids. The ends were cut back, 7 bases at V and 1 base at J, with 10 bases in the middle. Germline lookup yields CDR1 SQVTM and CDR2 ANQGSEA.

This clonotype was found a few times. The gene calls are TRBV28 and TRBJ1-5; D is uncertain. Germline CDR1 is MDHEN and CDR2 is SYDVKM. The CDR3 is 15 amino acids. V gave up 0 bases and J gave up 1 base, with 7 bases separating them. The CDR3 DNA sequence: TGTGCCAGCAGTTTATGGGGGTACAGCAATCAGCCCCAGCATTTT. Its protein product is CASSLWGYSNQPQHF.

This clonotype was counted ten times or more. The chain links TRBV6-1 to TRBJ2-1; TRBD2 agrees at 9 bases. The J segment lost 2 bases and the V segment lost 6 bases, leaving 2 bases of the junction unmatched. The V gene's germline CDR1 is MNHNS and CDR2 SASEGT. This CDR3 contains 14 residues. This CDR3 reads CASRREGPYNEQFF. In DNA, the CDR3 is TGTGCCAGCAGGCGGGAGGGCCCCTACAATGAGCAGTTCTTC.

This clonotype was detected ten times or more. This rearrangement joins TRBV7-8 to TRBJ1-5; TRBD1 matches 9 bases. Germline trimming cut 4 bases from V and 15 bases from J; bases unmatched to any gene: 13. The CDR3 totals 14 residues. Germline values: CDR1 SGHVS, CDR2 FQNEAQ. CDR3 sequence (DNA): TGTGCCAGCAGCTCCTCCGGGACAGGGATTTCAAGGCATTTT. Translating it yields CASSSSGTGISRHF.

This clonotype has a count of ten or more. The rearrangement links TRBV7-6 to TRBJ2-1; D unclear. Germline lookup yields CDR1 SGHVS and CDR2 FNYEAQ. The V and J ends lost 1 base and 7 bases respectively, with 17 bases between them. The CDR3 runs to 16 residues. CDR3 sequence: CASSLEGSHFTNEQFF. CDR3 in DNA: TGTGCCAGCAGCTTAGAGGGAAGTCATTTTACGAATGAGCAGTTCTTC.

Comments on this clonotype: One end of the junction varies from germline; a read error may be responsible. The chain is built from TRBV6-1 and TRBJ2-7; a possible D gene is TRBD1 (5 bases). This CDR3 spans 14 amino acids. Germline loops: CDR1 MNHNS, CDR2 SASEGT. The CDR3 bases are TGTGCCAGCAGTGAAGCGTGGGGCATTTACGAGCAGAACTTC. Protein sequence: CASSEAWGIYEQNF.

This clonotype was seen a handful of times. The chain uses TRBV20-1 and TRBJ1-5; tentatively, D is TRBD1 (5 bases). Trimming shortened V by 5 bases and J by 5 bases, and 16 bases separated the two germline ends. This CDR3 has 14 amino acids. CDR1 is DFQATT, CDR2 SNEGSKA, per germline (reference sequence). CDR3 nucleotides: TGCAGTGCTCTACGTCGGGGGGGTGATCAGCCCCAGCATTTT. It is translated as CSALRRGGDQPQHF.

This rearrangement joins TRBV10-3 to TRBJ2-5; TRBD1 matches at 7 bases. The CDR3 is 15 amino acids. The ends lost 6 bases at V and 0 bases at J; junction bases unmatched: 7. Germline V gene data show CDR1 as ENHRY and CDR2 as SYGVKD. The CDR3 nucleotides are TGTGCCATCAGCGGGGACAGCTGGTACCAAGAGACCCAGTACTTC. Its translation: CAISGDSWYQETQYF.

DNA of the CDR3: TGTGCCAGTAGTATAGTAGGAGGGGTCAACATTCAGTACTTC. Its translation: CASSIVGGVNIQYF. J is TRBJ2-4 and V is TRBV19, with D perhaps matching TRBD2 (6 bases). The CDR3 is 14 amino acids. CDR1 and CDR2 from the germline V gene are LNHDA and SQIVND (reference sequence). V lost 1 base and J 7 bases, leaving 11 bases between the germline ends.

In its sample, this clonotype was seen a few times. The gene calls are TRBV25-1 and TRBJ2-3; 8 bases agree with TRBD2. J gave up 3 bases and V 3 bases, and 5 bases lay outside the gene matches. CDR3 length equals 15 residues. Germline-derived CDR1 and CDR2 are MGHDK and SYGVNS. The CDR3 loop is CASSDQRESTDTQYF. DNA for the CDR3: TGTGCCAGCAGTGACCAGCGGGAGTCGACAGATACGCAGTATTTT. Based on the CDR3 plus reference TRBV25-1 and TRBJ2-3, the full variable domain is EADIYQTPRYLVIGTGKKITLECSQTMGHDKMYWYQQDPGMELHLIHYSYGVNSTEKGDLSSESTVSRIRTEHFPLTLESARPSHTSQYLCASSDQRESTDTQYFGPGTRLTVL.

This clonotype was seen only a few times. The chain is built from TRBV2 and TRBJ2-2; no firm D call. Trimming cost V 7 bases and J 3 bases, with 9 bases left between them. The CDR3 spans 13 residues. In germline, CDR1 is SNHLY, CDR2 FYNNEI. The CDR3, as DNA: TGTGCCAGCAACCCACACTACACCGGGGAGCTGTTTTTT. This sequence encodes CASNPHYTGELFF.

This clonotype has a handful of counts. The chain joins TRBV29-1 to TRBJ1-1, with D unresolved. V shed 6 bases and J shed 5 bases, with 10 bases lying between them. CDR1 is SQVTM and CDR2 is ANQGSEA in the germline V gene. This CDR3 contains 11 residues. The chain's CDR3 is CSVRTETEAFF. CDR3 sequence (DNA): TGCAGCGTCCGAACCGAGACTGAAGCTTTCTTT.

This clonotype was seen many times. The CDR3 sequence is CASSPQTGTEQFF. In nucleotides, the CDR3 is TGTGCCAGCAGTCCCCAGACAGGAACTGAGCAGTTCTTC. V is TRBV12-3 or TRBV12-4 and J is TRBJ2-1; weak D call: TRBD1 (6 bases). Trimming stripped 5 bases from V and 9 bases from J, with 14 bases between. This CDR3 contains 13 residues.

This clonotype was seen only a few times. The CDR3 DNA reads as TGCAGTGCTAGAGATGAGTCGGGTCTGAACACCGGGGAGCTGTTTTTT. It yields the protein CSARDESGLNTGELFF. This chain links TRBV20-1 with TRBJ2-2; D gene uncertain. Between the trimmed V and J ends, which lost 0 bases and 1 base, there was a span of 12 bases. There are 16 residues in the CDR3. Germline V gives CDR1 DFQATT, CDR2 SNEGSKA (reference sequence).